The 11 T cell receptor beta chains in this list originate from one sample, sequenced in a study of OX40 agonist ivuxolimab in advanced cancers. Repertoires were generated with immunoSEQ multiplex PCR, while TCRdb's copy carries only in-frame clones and drops some. Of approximately 62,000 clones in the sample, 80% to 95% were seen once. Sequenced here: CD4+ or CD8+ T cells sorted from blood, sampled in a trial of the OX40 agonist ivuxolimab. The receptor source for this set is an adult with an advanced solid tumor such as melanoma, head and neck, liver or kidney cancer.

This chain connects TRBV7-3 to TRBJ2-3, with TRBD2 matching 7 bases. The CDR3 has 14 residues. CDR1 and CDR2 (germline): SGHTA, FQGTGA. The ends lost 2 bases at V and 4 bases at J; junction bases unmatched: 3. The CDR3 is CASSLAGDPDTQYF. CDR3 bases: TGTGCCAGCAGCTTAGCGGGAGACCCAGATACGCAGTATTTT.

The rearrangement links TRBV9 to TRBJ1-4, with D unresolved. Trimming left V 0 bases short and J 3 bases short, with 6 bases between. The germline V gene has CDR1 SGDLS and CDR2 YYNGEE. The CDR3 is 14 amino acids. The CDR3 bases are TGTGCCAGCAGCGTAGGGTTAGCTAATGAAAAACTGTTTTTT. Protein sequence: CASSVGLANEKLFF. Together with reference TRBV9 and TRBJ1-4, the CDR3 gives the full variable domain: DSGVTQTPKHLITATGQRVTLRCSPRSGDLSVYWYQQSLDQGLQFLIQYYNGEERAKGNILERFSAQQFPDLHSELNLSSLELGDSALYFCASSVGLANEKLFFGSGTQLSVL.

This clone has a single count. The chain combines TRBV5-6 with TRBJ1-2, with D possibly TRBD1 on 5 matching bases. Trimming shortened V by 4 bases and J by 2 bases, and 12 bases separated the two germline ends. The CDR3 runs to 14 residues. CDR1 is SGHDT and CDR2 is YYEEEE in the germline V gene. CDR3 protein: CASSPDGANYGYTF. CDR3 DNA: TGTGCCAGCAGCCCGGACGGGGCCAACTATGGCTACACCTTC.

The chain links TRBV11-2 to TRBJ2-3; D perhaps matches TRBD1 (6 bases). This CDR3 has 14 residues. Germline V gene lookup returns CDR1 SGHAT and CDR2 FQNNGV. V lost 3 bases and J lost 1, with 8 bases in between. CDR3 amino acids: CASSLGAGTDTQYF. CDR3 sequence (DNA): TGTGCCAGCAGCTTGGGGGCCGGCACAGATACGCAGTATTTT.

The chain carries TRBV15 and TRBJ1-3; TRBD1 matches at 7 bases. Germline values: CDR1 LNHNV, CDR2 YYDKDF (reference sequence). The CDR3 contains 18 residues. V was clipped by 0 bases and J by 3 bases; unmatched bases: 11. The CDR3 DNA follows: TGTGCCACCAGCAGAGATTTTGATTATGGACAGGATGGAAACACCATATATTTT. Residues: CATSRDFDYGQDGNTIYF. Full variable domain (missing parts from reference TRBV15 and TRBJ1-3): DAMVIQNPRYQVTQFGKPVTLSCSQTLNHNVMYWYQQKSSQAPKLLFHYYDKDFNNEADTPDNFQSRRPNTSFCFLDIRSPGLGDTAMYLCATSRDFDYGQDGNTIYFGEGSWLTVV.

This chain links TRBV5-6 with TRBJ2-7; tentative D call: TRBD1 (5 bases). The germline gives CDR1 SGHDT, CDR2 YYEEEE. The V end was cut by 0 bases, the J end by 2 bases, with 12 bases between. The CDR3 consists of 15 residues. Here the CDR3 DNA reads TGTGCCAGCAGCTTGGGCAGGGTGGTGGCCTACGAGCAGTACTTC. Translating it yields CASSLGRVVAYEQYF.

The chain joins TRBV2 to TRBJ2-7; 7 bases agree with TRBD2. Germline V gene lookup returns CDR1 SNHLY and CDR2 FYNNEI. V lost 7 bases and J lost 6; bases outside the gene matches: 15. This CDR3 has 15 amino acids. CDR3 coding DNA: TGTGCCAGCACCGGGGTAGGGGCGGGAGACGTCGAGCAGTACTTC. It encodes CASTGVGAGDVEQYF.

J is TRBJ2-7 and V is TRBV12-5; maybe TRBD2 (6 bases). The V end lost 3 bases, the J end lost 1 base, and 16 bases lay between the germline ends. There are 16 residues in the CDR3. Per germline, CDR1 LGHNT and CDR2 FRNRAP. CDR3 nucleotides: TGTGCTAGTGGTTTCCCTCTGGCGGGGTTTTCCTACGAGCAGTACTTC. It translates to CASGFPLAGFSYEQYF.

The chain has TRBV4-1 and TRBJ1-1; no clear D. CDR1 and CDR2 from the germline V gene are MGHRA and YSYEKL. This CDR3 comprises 11 residues. V lost 7 bases and J 1 base, leaving 4 bases between the germline ends. The CDR3 reads CASKENTEAFF. As DNA, the CDR3 is TGCGCCAGCAAGGAGAACACTGAAGCTTTCTTT.

The genes are TRBV5-1 and TRBJ1-5; the D is unclear. The CDR3 loop spans 15 amino acids. Trimming left V 1 base short and J 0 bases short, with 8 bases between. Germline assignment: CDR1 SGHRS and CDR2 YFSETQ. The CDR3 DNA is TGCGCCAGCAGCTTGCATGGCTATAGCAATCAGCCCCAGCATTTT. Encoded protein: CASSLHGYSNQPQHF.

The rearrangement uses TRBV5-4 and TRBJ2-3; tentatively, D is TRBD1 (6 bases). CDR1 and CDR2 from the germline V gene are SGHNT and YYREEE (reference sequence). The CDR3 loop spans 15 amino acids. Between the trimmed V and J ends, which lost 9 bases and 3 bases, there was a span of 20 bases. The CDR3 bases are TGTGCCACCGCCACCCCTTTACAGGGAACAGATACGCAGTATTTT. Translation gives CATATPLQGTDTQYF.